One sample yielded the 15 T cell receptor beta chains listed below, sequenced in a study of lymphopenia after photon versus proton radiotherapy. Measured with immunoSEQ multiplex PCR; TCRdb has only the in-frame clones, and not every one. The sample lists roughly 150,000 clones; 70% to 90% were seen once. The source was peripheral blood, collected from a patient treated with photon-based radiotherapy. Every receptor here comes from a man over 45 with gastric cancer.

The chain recombines TRBV7-2 with TRBJ1-2; 7 bases fit TRBD1. V lost 7 bases and J lost 4; bases outside the gene matches: 6. Germline CDR1 SGHTA, CDR2 FQGNSA. This CDR3 has 13 amino acids. CDR3: CASMMTGFYGYTF. CDR3 DNA sequence: TGTGCCAGCATGATGACAGGGTTCTATGGCTACACCTTC.

V usage is TRBV6-5 and J usage is TRBJ2-3; D might be TRBD1 or TRBD2, each matching 5 bases. This CDR3 has 11 amino acids. V lost 7 bases and J lost 10, with 12 bases in between. CDR1 and CDR2 (germline): MNHEY, SVGAGI. The CDR3 loop is CASTTRGSQYF. The CDR3 DNA sequence: TGTGCCAGCACTACCCGGGGCTCGCAGTATTTT.

The chain combines TRBV27 with TRBJ1-5; 8 nucleotides match TRBD1. Per germline, CDR1 MNHEY and CDR2 SMNVEV (reference sequence). The ends lost 2 bases at V and 0 bases at J; junction bases unmatched: 6. CDR3 length: 17 amino acids. The CDR3 nucleotides read TGTGCCAGCAGTTTAGTTGGGACAGGATATAGCAATCAGCCCCAGCATTTT. Translating gives CASSLVGTGYSNQPQHF.

This chain joins TRBV15 and TRBJ2-7; 11 nucleotides match TRBD1. The CDR3 runs 15 residues. The germline V gene has CDR1 LNHNV and CDR2 YYDKDF (reference sequence). Trimming took 5 bases from V and 5 from J; bases not matched to a gene: 8. The CDR3 DNA sequence: TGTGCCACCAGCCCCTACGGGACAGGGGGGAACGAGCAGTACTTC. Protein sequence: CATSPYGTGGNEQYF. The complete variable domain, with remaining parts taken from reference TRBV15 and TRBJ2-7, reads DAMVIQNPRYQVTQFGKPVTLSCSQTLNHNVMYWYQQKSSQAPKLLFHYYDKDFNNEADTPDNFQSRRPNTSFCFLDIRSPGLGDTAMYLCATSPYGTGGNEQYFGPGTRLTVT.

The chain uses TRBV5-1 and TRBJ2-2; 7 nucleotides match TRBD2. Germline loops: CDR1 SGHRS, CDR2 YFSETQ. The CDR3 covers 14 residues. V gave up 10 bases and J gave up 7 bases; unmatched junction bases: 13. The DNA of the CDR3 is TGCGCCTCAAAGGGCGGGAGTGTGAGCGGGGAGCTGTTTTTT. It translates to CASKGGSVSGELFF.

The rearrangement joins TRBV5-1 to TRBJ1-4; D is ambiguous. Per the germline V gene, CDR1 is SGHRS and CDR2 is YFSETQ. The CDR3 is made up of 15 amino acids. Trimming took off 4 bases at V and 1 base at J, with 11 bases between the two ends. CDR3 amino acids: CASSPSDGTNEKLFF. For the CDR3, the DNA is TGCGCCAGCAGCCCATCGGACGGAACTAATGAAAAACTGTTTTTT.

A note on this clone: This sample includes further DNA sequences coding for the same CDR3. This sequence joins TRBV14 and TRBJ2-1, with a tentative D call TRBD2 (5 bases). Trimming cost V 0 bases and J 7 bases, with 7 bases left between them. Germline CDR1 is SGHDN and CDR2 is FVKESK. The CDR3 consists of 13 residues. This chain's CDR3 is CASSQDRRNEQFF. The CDR3 DNA reads TGTGCCAGCAGCCAAGATCGGAGGAATGAGCAGTTCTTC.

This chain joins TRBV28 and TRBJ2-7; 7 nucleotides line up with TRBD1. Per the germline V gene, CDR1 is MDHEN and CDR2 is SYDVKM. The CDR3 consists of 16 residues. J was trimmed by 3 bases and V by 5 bases; bases with no gene match: 13. CDR3 nucleotide sequence: TGTGCCAGCAGTCTTACAGGGGCGTGGGGGATCTACGAGCAGTACTTC. It codes for CASSLTGAWGIYEQYF.

The chain couples TRBV7-8 to TRBJ1-4; no clear D. Per germline, CDR1 SGHVS and CDR2 FQNEAQ. The CDR3 totals 16 residues. Trimming stripped 2 bases from V and 5 bases from J, with 15 bases between. The CDR3 loop is CASSLRRMPRNEKLFF. CDR3 bases: TGTGCCAGCAGCTTACGTCGGATGCCCCGGAATGAAAAACTGTTTTTT.

This clone was observed a few times. The V gene is TRBV4-2, the J gene TRBJ1-5, with D tentatively TRBD1 (5 bases). Germline CDR1 LGHNA, CDR2 YNFKEQ. V was clipped by 0 bases and J by 1 base, with 13 bases between them. The CDR3 is 17 residues long. The CDR3, as DNA: TGTGCCAGCAGCCAAGAAGGGCAGGGCGGGAGCAATCAGCCCCAGCATTTT. It encodes CASSQEGQGGSNQPQHF.

This chain joins TRBV5-1 and TRBJ2-5; 11 bases line up with TRBD2. Germline CDR1 reads SGHRS; CDR2 reads YFSETQ. After removal of 1 base from V and 4 bases from J, the junction contained 6 bases not matched to a gene. CDR3 length equals 16 residues. The CDR3 sequence is CASSLISGRAGETQYF. The CDR3 nucleotides are TGCGCCAGCAGCTTGATTAGCGGGAGGGCCGGAGAGACCCAGTACTTC. Drawing the rest from reference TRBV5-1 and TRBJ2-5, the complete variable domain is KAGVTQTPRYLIKTRGQQVTLSCSPISGHRSVSWYQQTPGQGLQFLFEYFSETQRNKGNFPGRFSGRQFSNSRSEMNVSTLELGDSALYLCASSLISGRAGETQYFGPGTRLLVL.

The chain uses TRBV18 and TRBJ1-5; D remains unclear. Trimming removed 2 bases at V and 0 bases at J, with 8 bases between. The germline gives CDR1 KGHSH, CDR2 LQKENI. The CDR3 sequence is 15 residues long. CDR3 DNA: TGTGCCAGCTCACCAACTCCCACTAGCAATCAGCCCCAGCATTTT. As protein: CASSPTPTSNQPQHF.

This clone was picked up one time. The rearrangement joins TRBV9 to TRBJ2-4; D may be TRBD2 (6 bases). This CDR3 spans 17 amino acids. The V end was cut by 0 bases, the J end by 1 base, with 14 bases between. Germline CDR1 and CDR2: SGDLS and YYNGEE. The CDR3: CASSVGHRDWAKNIQYF. For the CDR3, the DNA is TGTGCCAGCAGCGTAGGTCATCGGGACTGGGCCAAAAACATTCAGTACTTC.

This chain joins TRBV5-1 and TRBJ1-4; D may be TRBD1 (6 bases). The CDR3 is 15 residues long. V shed 9 bases and J shed 3 bases, with 18 bases lying between them. The germline V gene has CDR1 SGHRS and CDR2 YFSETQ. CDR3 in DNA: TGCGCCACCGCGCCCACCGGGACACCTAATGAAAAACTGTTTTTT. It encodes CATAPTGTPNEKLFF. Full variable domain (remainder filled in from reference TRBV5-1 and TRBJ1-4): KAGVTQTPRYLIKTRGQQVTLSCSPISGHRSVSWYQQTPGQGLQFLFEYFSETQRNKGNFPGRFSGRQFSNSRSEMNVSTLELGDSALYLCATAPTGTPNEKLFFGSGTQLSVL.

The V call is TRBV6-4, the J call TRBJ1-2; 11 bases align to TRBD1. The ends lost 4 bases at V and 8 bases at J; junction bases unmatched: 12. CDR1 and CDR2 from the germline V gene are MRHNA and SNTAGT. The CDR3 runs 16 residues. The CDR3 nucleotides read TGTGCCAGCAGTGCCAACCCCAGGACAGGGGGCGAAGGCTACACCTTC. Amino acid sequence: CASSANPRTGGEGYTF.